The T cell receptor (beta chain) described here comes from a study of T cell responses to AZD1222 COVID-19 vaccine. Sequencing used immunoSEQ multiplex PCR; TCRdb keeps in-frame clones, though not all of them. The table has 180,000 or so clones, just under 90% seen once. To note about this clone: Its antigen remains unknown.

Study observations and caveats: Nearly half of spike-specific TCRs reportedly go after variant regions that carry no mutations. Among vaccine-associated CD4 TCRs, coverage spanned spike, with dominance at 160-218 and 743-854. Repertoires in all cases were sampled only once the peak T cell response had passed. Donors in the cohort were predominantly white British and more often female, and clonal diversity was possibly underestimated.

CDR3 length: 13 residues. V was pared by 5 bases and J by 4 bases, with 8 bases between. Per germline, CDR1 MDHEN and CDR2 SYDVKM. The sequences come from peripheral blood, collected 28 days after the second dose of the MenACWY control vaccine. V gene TRBV28 combines with J gene TRBJ1-4; no clear D. The sequence was obtained from an adult who received the MenACWY meningococcal vaccine as a control. CDR3 bases: TGTGCCAGCAGTGTTCTGATTAATGAAAAACTGTTTTTT. As protein: CASSVLINEKLFF.